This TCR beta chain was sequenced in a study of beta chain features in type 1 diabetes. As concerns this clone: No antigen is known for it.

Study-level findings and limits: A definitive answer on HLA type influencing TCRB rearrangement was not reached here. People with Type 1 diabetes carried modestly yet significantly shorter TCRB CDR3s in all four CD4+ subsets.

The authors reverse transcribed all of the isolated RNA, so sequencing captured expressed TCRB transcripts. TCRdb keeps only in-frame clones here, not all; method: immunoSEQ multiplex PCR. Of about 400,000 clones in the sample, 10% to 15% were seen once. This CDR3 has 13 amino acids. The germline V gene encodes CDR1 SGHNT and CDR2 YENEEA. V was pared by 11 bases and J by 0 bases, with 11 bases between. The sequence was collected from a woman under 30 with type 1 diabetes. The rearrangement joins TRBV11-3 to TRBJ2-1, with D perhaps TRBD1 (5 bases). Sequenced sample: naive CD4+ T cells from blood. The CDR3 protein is CAGPRVSYNEQFF. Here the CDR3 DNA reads TGTGCCGGGCCCAGGGTCTCCTACAATGAGCAGTTCTTC.